These 6 T cell receptor beta chains were sequenced from one sample in a study of blood T cell repertoires in COVID-19. Libraries were prepared by immunoSEQ multiplex PCR; TCRdb keeps only in-frame clonotypes and omits some of them. The repertoire consists of under 85,000 clones, with 70% to 90% occurring once and the leading ten covering 9.5% to 15%. The sample was peripheral blood. These receptor sequences come from a human donor in a cohort sampled during active COVID-19.

This chain joins TRBV9 and TRBJ2-5; possibly TRBD1 for D (5 bases). Per germline, CDR1 SGDLS and CDR2 YYNGEE. V was pared by 4 bases and J by 3 bases, with 10 bases between. The CDR3 is 13 residues long. As DNA, the CDR3 is TGTGCCAGCAGCCCAGGGATAAAAGAGACCCAGTACTTC. Its translation: CASSPGIKETQYF.

V is TRBV27 and J is TRBJ1-2; no reliable D call. The CDR3 extends over 12 amino acids. The germline V gene has CDR1 MNHEY and CDR2 SMNVEV (reference sequence). Trimming removed 6 bases at V and 8 bases at J, with 13 bases between. The DNA of the CDR3 is TGTGCCAGCAGAATAGACATTTGCGGCTACACCTTC. Translation gives CASRIDICGYTF.

This chain connects TRBV5-1 to TRBJ2-5; D gene unclear. The CDR3 extends over 13 amino acids. The germline V gene encodes CDR1 SGHRS and CDR2 YFSETQ. The V end lost 2 bases, the J end lost 0 bases, and 5 bases lay between the germline ends. In DNA form, the CDR3 reads TGCGCCAGCAGCTTCAACTACCAAGAGACCCAGTACTTC. Protein: CASSFNYQETQYF.

This clone showed up just a few times. The chain links TRBV5-4 to TRBJ1-1; a weak D match, TRBD1 (5 bases). Germline CDR1 reads SGHNT; CDR2 reads YYREEE (reference sequence). V was pared by 3 bases and J by 11 bases, with 23 bases between. This CDR3 contains 15 residues. CDR3 region: CASSSPGLFFGEAFF. The CDR3 nucleotides read TGTGCCAGCAGCTCCCCGGGACTCTTCTTCGGGGAGGCTTTCTTT.

The genes are TRBV9 and TRBJ2-1; 7 bases agree with TRBD1. V dropped 4 bases and J dropped 6; count of bases not matched to a gene: 10. This CDR3 is 15 amino acids long. CDR1 is SGDLS and CDR2 is YYNGEE in the germline V gene. Here the CDR3 DNA reads TGTGCCAGCAGCCCGCGACAGGGAGCCCTCAATGAGCAGTTCTTC. It translates to CASSPRQGALNEQFF.

The chain carries TRBV5-1 and TRBJ2-1, with 9 positions matching TRBD2. This CDR3 region has 15 residues. CDR1 and CDR2 from the germline V gene are SGHRS and YFSETQ. V was pared by 0 bases and J by 3 bases, with 1 base of the junction left unmatched. Written as DNA, the CDR3 is TGCGCCAGCAGCTTGGGACTAGCGGACTACAATGAGCAGTTCTTC. It codes for CASSLGLADYNEQFF.